The 6 T cell receptor beta chains below come from one sample, sequenced in a study of shared clonotypes between healthy human individuals. Using immunoSEQ multiplex PCR, the repertoire was profiled, and TCRdb retains in-frame clones only, with some absent. The sample contains about 380,000 clones, around 96% of which appear only once. The sample was memory CD8+ T cells sorted from blood. Subset reported: CD45RO+ cells pooled with CCR7-negative TemRA cells. These TCRs come from a man aged 25-45 years in good health.

The J gene is TRBJ2-1, the V gene TRBV19, with 7 bases that match TRBD2. CDR1 and CDR2 (germline): LNHDA, SQIVND (reference sequence). The CDR3 loop spans 16 amino acids. The ends lost 5 bases at V and 3 bases at J; junction bases unmatched: 10. CDR3 bases: TGTGCCAGTAGTTTACCTAGCGGAGGTGTCTACAATGAGCAGTTCTTC. It encodes CASSLPSGGVYNEQFF.

Written as DNA, the CDR3 is TGTGCCAGCAGCTTAGGCCTAGCGGGAGGGGTCCCGGGTGAGCAGTTCTTC. Translating gives CASSLGLAGGVPGEQFF. The V call is TRBV7-6, the J call TRBJ2-1, with 12 bases fitting TRBD2. V dropped 1 base and J dropped 9; count of bases not matched to a gene: 10. Germline CDR1 reads SGHVS; CDR2 reads FNYEAQ. This CDR3 is built from 17 residues.

As for this clone: The DNA is omitted, as the CDR3 cannot be located on it reliably, and the CDR3 follows TCRdb's listing. This sequence joins TRBV5-8 and TRBJ2-7; the D call TRBD1 from the table was never checked on the DNA. Inclusive of both ends, the CDR3 amounts to 15 amino acids. Looked up from germline, CDR1 is SGHTS and CDR2 is YDEGEE. CDR3 loop: CASSQQRVGTGSTWF.

V and J are TRBV2 and TRBJ2-3; D call uncertain. Trimming took off 0 bases at V and 3 bases at J, with 10 bases between the two ends. CDR1 and CDR2 from the germline V gene are SNHLY and FYNNEI. The CDR3 runs 15 residues. The CDR3 region is CASSEAWARTDTQYF. The CDR3 coding sequence is TGTGCCAGCAGTGAAGCGTGGGCCAGGACAGATACGCAGTATTTT.

The V gene is TRBV6-6, the J gene TRBJ1-1; no firm D call. The germline V and J ends were trimmed by 7 bases and 4 bases, with 4 bases remaining between them. Looked up from germline, CDR1 is MNHNY and CDR2 is SVGAGI (reference sequence). The CDR3 is made up of 10 amino acids. DNA of the CDR3: TGTGCCAGCATCGGCACTGAAGCTTTCTTT. Translated: CASIGTEAFF.

This rearrangement joins TRBV13 to TRBJ2-1, with 13 bases that match TRBD2. The CDR3 runs to 15 residues. Unmatched junction bases numbered 2, after V lost 2 bases and J lost 7 bases. Looked up from germline, CDR1 is PRHDT and CDR2 is FYEKMQ (reference sequence). CDR3 in amino acids: CASSLLLAGGNEQFF. In DNA, the CDR3 is TGTGCCAGCAGCTTACTACTAGCGGGGGGGAATGAGCAGTTCTTC.